A single sample is the source of the 25 T cell receptor beta chains below, sequenced in a study of regulatory T cells in long-lasting Graves disease. Combining iRepertoire HTBI primers with Arm-PCR of CDR3 regions, the authors built TCR beta libraries. TCRdb passed the multiplex PCR reads through MiXCR, listing each CDR3 protein once. There are approximately 400,000 distinct CDR3 sequences in the sample; roughly 20% occur only once, and around 21% lies in the top ten. The time point denotes: persistent/refractory GD, antithyroid drugs over 5 years with positive TRAb. RNA isolated from PBMCs was used to make the TCR library. Specimen: peripheral blood mononuclear cells (PBMCs), collected when the disease was refractory, from a patient treated with antithyroid drugs. Receptor source: a female donor with Graves disease.

This clonotype occurred once. This chain links TRBV6-2 or TRBV6-3 with TRBJ2-2; tentatively, D is TRBD2 (5 bases). The V and J ends lost 5 bases and 5 bases respectively, with 12 bases between them. Germline V gene lookup returns CDR1 MNHEY and CDR2 SVGEGT. This CDR3 is 14 amino acids long. CDR3 nucleotides: TGTGCCAGCAGTCGGACTGGTGAAACCGGGGAGCTGTTTTTT. It is translated as CASSRTGETGELFF.

The table lists this clonotype with a few counts. The chain recombines TRBV19 with TRBJ2-2; D gene ambiguous. The CDR3 spans 14 residues. Germline values: CDR1 LNHDA, CDR2 SQIVND (reference sequence). The V gene lost 10 bases and the J gene lost 2 bases, with 14 bases spanning the gap. CDR3: CATIRTVNTGELFF. Here the CDR3 DNA reads TGTGCCACCATCCGAACGGTAAACACCGGGGAGCTGTTTTTT.

Comments on this clonotype: A much larger clone lies a single base off, so this may be a read error. This chain uses TRBV6-2 or TRBV6-3 with TRBJ1-2; tentatively, D is TRBD1 (6 bases). V lost 0 bases and J 2 bases, leaving 16 bases between the germline ends. The CDR3 extends over 17 amino acids. Germline-derived CDR1 and CDR2 are MNHEY and SVGEGT. CDR3 DNA: TGTGCCAGCAGTTACTCGGCCCAGAACCAGGGGAACTATGGCTACACCTTC. It encodes CASSYSAQNQGNYGYTF.

CDR3: CASSKTGRPNQPQHF. CDR3 in DNA: TGTGCCAGTAGTAAGACAGGGCGCCCCAATCAGCCCCAGCATTTT. The chain recombines TRBV19 with TRBJ1-5; TRBD1 matches 7 bases. V dropped 4 bases and J dropped 3; count of bases not matched to a gene: 6. From germline, CDR1 is LNHDA and CDR2 SQIVND (reference sequence). The CDR3 totals 15 residues.

CDR3 bases: TGTGCCAGCAGCGGCCGGGATTTCAATGAAAAACTGTTTTTT. Translation: CASSGRDFNEKLFF. This chain links TRBV7-9 with TRBJ1-4; unclear D gene. The CDR3 loop spans 14 amino acids. Trimming cost V 5 bases and J 5 bases, with 12 bases left between them. Germline V gene sequence: CDR1 SEHNR, CDR2 FQNEAQ (reference sequence).

This sequence joins TRBV7-2 and TRBJ2-7; perhaps TRBD1 as D (5 bases). Trimming removed 0 bases from V and 0 bases from J, with 9 bases in between. The length of the CDR3 is 15 residues. Germline CDR1 SGHTA, CDR2 FQGNSA. CDR3 DNA: TGTGCCAGCAGCTTAGCGGCAGGGTTCTCCTACGAGCAGTACTTC. Protein product: CASSLAAGFSYEQYF.

Remarks on this clonotype: With a much larger clone just one base away, this may be a read error. Given the absence of the conserved phenylalanine or tryptophan at the CDR3 end, a read error is likely. The chain joins TRBV6-1 to TRBJ2-7, with D possibly being TRBD1 (5 bases). CDR1 and CDR2 (germline): MNHNS, SASEGT. The V gene lost 6 bases and the J gene lost 5 bases, with 14 bases spanning the gap. There are 13 residues in the CDR3. CDR3 in amino acids: CASRTQGLDEQYL. CDR3 nucleotide sequence: TGTGCCAGCAGAACCCAGGGTCTCGACGAGCAGTACCTC.

A single count supports this clonotype. The CDR3 reads CSARRAAYEQYF. In nucleotides, the CDR3 is TGCAGTGCTAGGAGGGCCGCCTACGAGCAGTACTTC. J is TRBJ2-7 and V is TRBV20-1, with D possibly matching TRBD2 (5 bases). This CDR3 comprises 12 residues. From germline, CDR1 is DFQATT and CDR2 SNEGSKA (reference sequence). V was trimmed by 3 bases and J by 2 bases, leaving 8 bases between them.

This clonotype has at least ten counts. The CDR3 coding sequence is TGTGCCTGGGGACAGCAAGCTAACTATGGCTACACCTTC. It yields the protein CAWGQQANYGYTF. V and J are TRBV30 and TRBJ1-2, with D perhaps matching TRBD1 (6 bases). Germline V gene sequence: CDR1 GTSNPN, CDR2 SVGIG (reference sequence). This CDR3 has 13 residues. Deletions cut 5 bases from V and 0 bases from J, with 10 bases between. The variable domain in full, completed from reference TRBV30 and TRBJ1-2, reads SQTIHQWPATLVQPVGSPLSLECTVEGTSNPNLYWYRQAAGRGLQLLFYSVGIGQISSEVPQNLSASRPQDRQFILSSKKLLLSDSGFYLCAWGQQANYGYTFGSGTRLTVV.

This clonotype showed up many times. The chain is built from TRBV15 and TRBJ2-7; possible D gene TRBD1, 6 bases. Germline lookup yields CDR1 LNHNV and CDR2 YYDKDF (reference sequence). The V end was cut by 1 base, the J end by 3 bases, with 22 bases between. There are 18 residues in the CDR3. Here the CDR3 DNA reads TGTGCCACCAGCAGAGGAGGGTTCGGGACACCTATACTCTACGAGCAGTACTTC. It is translated as CATSRGGFGTPILYEQYF.

Turning to this clonotype: A much larger clone sits a single nucleotide away, making a read error possible. This chain uses TRBV20-1 with TRBJ2-7, with 10 bases identical to TRBD2. Germline CDR1 and CDR2: DFQATT and SNEGSKA (reference sequence). This CDR3 contains 16 residues. V lost 0 bases and J lost 0; bases outside the gene matches: 5. This CDR3 reads CSARDLLAGLSYEQYF. The CDR3 region has the DNA TGCAGTGCTAGAGATCTACTAGCGGGACTCTCCTACGAGCAGTACTTC.

The J gene is TRBJ1-5, the V gene TRBV30; 10 nucleotides agree with TRBD1. This CDR3 comprises 18 residues. Per germline, CDR1 GTSNPN and CDR2 SVGIG (reference sequence). The V and J ends lost 3 bases and 6 bases, in that order; junction bases with no gene match: 17. The CDR3 sequence: CAWSLNFRTGGIRQPQHF. In nucleotides, the CDR3 is TGTGCCTGGAGCCTAAACTTTCGGACAGGGGGGATTCGTCAGCCCCAGCATTTT. Drawing the rest from reference TRBV30 and TRBJ1-5, the complete variable domain is SQTIHQWPATLVQPVGSPLSLECTVEGTSNPNLYWYRQAAGRGLQLLFYSVGIGQISSEVPQNLSASRPQDRQFILSSKKLLLSDSGFYLCAWSLNFRTGGIRQPQHFGDGTRLSIL.

Ten or more counts support this clonotype. CDR3 amino acids: CASSLGQLAGVSYEQYF. The CDR3 DNA sequence: TGTGCCAGCAGCTTAGGACAACTAGCGGGAGTCTCCTACGAGCAGTACTTC. The chain carries TRBV7-2 and TRBJ2-7; 11 positions agree with TRBD2. The germline gives CDR1 SGHTA, CDR2 FQGNSA. V was pared by 1 base and J by 0 bases, with 5 bases of the junction left unmatched. The CDR3 is 17 amino acids.

The table lists this clonotype with a count of one. This could be a read error, since a much larger clone is one nucleotide away. The J gene is TRBJ2-5, the V gene TRBV6-5, with 7 bases matching TRBD1. The V gene end was trimmed by 4 bases and the J gene end by 1 base; junction bases not matched to a gene: 12. Germline loops: CDR1 MNHEY, CDR2 SVGAGI. This CDR3 region has 17 residues. The chain's CDR3 is CASSFALGQPSQETQYF. The CDR3 bases are TGTGCCAGCAGTTTTGCCCTGGGACAGCCTAGCCAAGAGACCCAGTACTTC.

The chain recombines TRBV24-1 with TRBJ2-7; 9 bases agree with TRBD1. CDR3 length: 14 amino acids. Trimming at V came to 4 bases and at J to 6 bases, leaving 6 bases not matched to a gene. Germline lookup yields CDR1 KGHDR and CDR2 SFDVKD. The CDR3: CATSEAKTGGEQYF. CDR3 coding DNA: TGTGCCACCAGTGAGGCTAAGACAGGGGGCGAGCAGTACTTC.

V gene TRBV20-1 combines with J gene TRBJ2-7, with 11 positions matching TRBD2. V was clipped by 0 bases and J by 5 bases; unmatched bases: 15. The germline V gene encodes CDR1 DFQATT and CDR2 SNEGSKA (reference sequence). The CDR3 sequence is 18 residues long. The CDR3 spells CSARDTLSSGRWGHEQYF. The CDR3, as DNA: TGCAGTGCTAGAGATACCCTTTCTAGCGGGAGGTGGGGCCACGAGCAGTACTTC.

The chain has TRBV29-1 and TRBJ1-2; perhaps TRBD1 as D (6 bases). V was shortened by 1 base and J by 3 bases, with 6 bases between the two germline ends. The CDR3 spans 12 residues. Per the germline V gene, CDR1 is SQVTM and CDR2 is ANQGSEA. The CDR3: CSVEGTDYGYTF. The CDR3 nucleotides are TGCAGCGTTGAAGGGACAGACTATGGCTACACCTTC.

CDR3 DNA: TGTGCCAGCAGCAACAGGACTAGCGGGCTCCGGTACCAAGAGACCCAGTACTTC. This encodes CASSNRTSGLRYQETQYF. The chain links TRBV7-9 to TRBJ2-5; 11 positions match TRBD2. The trim removed 5 bases at V and 0 bases at J, leaving 11 bases unmatched. CDR1 and CDR2 from the germline V gene are SEHNR and FQNEAQ (reference sequence). The CDR3 length is 18 residues.

This clonotype was picked up many times. V gene TRBV15 combines with J gene TRBJ2-5, with 11 bases that match TRBD2. CDR1 is LNHNV and CDR2 is YYDKDF in the germline V gene (reference sequence). The CDR3 length is 17 residues. V gave up 0 bases and J gave up 1 base; unmatched junction bases: 4. CDR3 coding DNA: TGTGCCACCAGCAGAGATCTAGCGGGGGGATTCCAAGAGACCCAGTACTTC. It translates to CATSRDLAGGFQETQYF.

This clonotype was picked up a small number of times. The chain links TRBV29-1 to TRBJ1-1; 7 bases match TRBD1. Losses at the gene ends were 4 bases for V and 4 bases for J; bases not matched to a gene: 9. Germline lookup yields CDR1 SQVTM and CDR2 ANQGSEA. The CDR3 spans 14 residues. CDR3 nucleotide sequence: TGCAGCGTTGTTACCACGACAGGGCGCACTGAAGCTTTCTTT. This sequence encodes CSVVTTTGRTEAFF.

This clonotype appeared many times. The J gene is TRBJ1-2, the V gene TRBV28, with a tentative D call TRBD1 (5 bases). Germline V gene data show CDR1 as MDHEN and CDR2 as SYDVKM. There are 13 residues in the CDR3. V was cut by 3 bases and J by 7 bases, with 12 bases left in between. DNA of the CDR3: TGTGCCAGCAGTTTCGGGCAGGGCAGTGGCTACACCTTC. Translating gives CASSFGQGSGYTF.

This clonotype was found many times. The chain recombines TRBV19 with TRBJ1-5, with 9 bases fitting TRBD1. V dropped 4 bases and J dropped 3; count of bases not matched to a gene: 13. CDR3 size: 18 residues. Germline V lookup: CDR1 LNHDA, CDR2 SQIVND (reference sequence). CDR3 loop: CASSTSGTGYPYNQPQHF. The CDR3 DNA is TGTGCCAGTAGTACCTCCGGGACAGGGTATCCTTACAATCAGCCCCAGCATTTT.

The chain has TRBV4-1 and TRBJ2-7; D is unclear. The CDR3 extends over 14 amino acids. Per the germline V gene, CDR1 is MGHRA and CDR2 is YSYEKL. V was cut by 0 bases and J by 4 bases, with 10 bases left in between. CDR3 loop: CASSQDWSLYEQYF. The DNA for the CDR3 is TGCGCCAGCAGCCAAGATTGGTCCCTGTACGAGCAGTACTTC.

The chain joins TRBV29-1 to TRBJ2-2; 8 nucleotides match TRBD2. Germline V gene data show CDR1 as SQVTM and CDR2 as ANQGSEA. There are 14 residues in the CDR3. V lost 4 bases, J lost 3 bases, and 4 bases stayed unmatched. CDR3 residues: CSVAGGLDTGELFF. The CDR3 DNA reads TGCAGCGTTGCGGGGGGGCTGGACACCGGGGAGCTGTTTTTT.

This clonotype was found a few times. The chain joins TRBV7-2 to TRBJ1-4; possible D gene TRBD1, 5 bases. This CDR3 has 14 amino acids. Trimming pared 7 bases from V and 5 bases from J, leaving 14 bases between. Germline V lookup: CDR1 SGHTA, CDR2 FQGNSA. CDR3 nucleotide sequence: TGTGCCAGCACACGTGGGGGAATGAATGAAAAACTGTTTTTT. This gives the protein CASTRGGMNEKLFF.